A selection of T cell receptor beta chains follows, all from one sample in a study of blood T cell repertoires in COVID-19. Method: immunoSEQ multiplex PCR; TCRdb's copy keeps in-frame clones and lacks some. The sample lists 61,000 or so clones, around 88% occurring once. Sequencing was carried out using peripheral blood. The receptor set was obtained from an elderly woman with active COVID-19. Both conserved end residues are part of each CDR3. Each record gives: clone size, V gene, D gene, J gene, CDR3 DNA, CDR3 protein. D genes are given only for firm matches. Clone size is stated in some rows and not others, as once, few, many or a class when expanded.

>-|TRBV20-1|-|TRBJ1-5
TGCAGTGCTAGTTCTTTCAATCAGCCCCAGCATTTT
CSASSFNQPQHF
>-|TRBV19|TRBD1|TRBJ2-4
TGTGCCAGTAGTCCCCGGGACAGCAAAAACATTCAGTACTTC
CASSPRDSKNIQYF
>-|TRBV9|-|TRBJ2-6
TGTGCCAGCAGCGTGACAGGCTCTGGGGCCAACGTCCTGACTTTC
CASSVTGSGANVLTF
>-|TRBV4-3|TRBD1|TRBJ1-3
TGCGCCAGCAGCCCTACCCAGGGGGACAGCTCTGGAAACACCATATATTTT
CASSPTQGDSSGNTIYF
>-|TRBV9|TRBD1|TRBJ2-6
TGTGCCAGCAGCGACAGGGGGAACGGGGCCAACGTCCTGACTTTC
CASSDRGNGANVLTF
>-|TRBV5-1|TRBD1|TRBJ2-4
TGCGCCAGCAGCTTGGACAGGGGTAACATTCAGTACTTC
CASSLDRGNIQYF
>-|TRBV6-5|TRBD1|TRBJ1-2
TGTGCCAGCAGTTCGAGGGGGCGGGACTATGGCTACACCTTC
CASSSRGRDYGYTF
>-|TRBV7-2|-|TRBJ1-3
TGTGCCAGCAGCCCTTCACGGTCTCCGAGTGGAAACACCATATATTTT
CASSPSRSPSGNTIYF
>-|TRBV5-5|TRBD1|TRBJ2-3
TGTGCCAGCAGCTTGGATCCAGGGGGATATGGAGATACGCAGTATTTT
CASSLDPGGYGDTQYF
>-|TRBV18|-|TRBJ2-7
TGTGCCAGCTCACCAACGGGGGTCTACGAGCAGTACTTC
CASSPTGVYEQYF
>-|TRBV18|-|TRBJ1-2
TGTGCCAGCTCACCGGCGGGGGATAACTATGGCTACACCTTC
CASSPAGDNYGYTF
>-|TRBV19|TRBD2|TRBJ2-1
TGTGCCAGTAGTATAGATCTAAGGCGGTTAGCGGGGAACTACAATGAGCAGTTCTTC
CASSIDLRRLAGNYNEQFF
>-|TRBV6-2/TRBV6-3|-|TRBJ1-1
TGTGCCAGCAGTTACAAGGCGGGTAACACTGAAGCTTTCTTT
CASSYKAGNTEAFF
>-|TRBV5-1|TRBD2|TRBJ2-3
TGCGCCAGCAGCCCCGGGGGGGCCCGCACAGATACGCAGTATTTT
CASSPGGARTDTQYF
>once|TRBV4-3|-|TRBJ1-2
TGCGCCAGCAGCCAAGAATGGGGGGGGACGTTCCCCTATGGCTACACCTTC
CASSQEWGGTFPYGYTF
>-|TRBV30|TRBD2|TRBJ2-1
TGTGCCTGGAGTGCCCCGGGGGGGGTGGGGGATGAGCAGTTCTTC
CAWSAPGGVGDEQFF
>-|TRBV5-6|-|TRBJ1-6
TGTGCCAGCAGCCGCCGCGGGGGCCGGAATTCACCCCTCCACTTT
CASSRRGGRNSPLHF
>-|TRBV4-2|-|TRBJ1-2
TGTGCCAGCAGCCACCCCAGTCAGGACAACACTAACTATGGCTACACCTTC
CASSHPSQDNTNYGYTF
>-|TRBV5-1|TRBD1|TRBJ1-1
TGCGCCAGCAGCCTATGGACAGGCCCAATGAACACTGAAGCTTTCTTT
CASSLWTGPMNTEAFF
>-|TRBV18|-|TRBJ2-7
TGTGCCAGCTCACCGGGAGACAGGTTCTCCACCTACGAGCAGTACTTC
CASSPGDRFSTYEQYF
>once|TRBV18|-|TRBJ2-3
TGTGCCAGCTCACCGACTACCAACACAGATACGCAGTATTTT
CASSPTTNTDTQYF
>-|TRBV15|TRBD2|TRBJ2-5
TGTGCCACCAGCAGGTCTAGCGGCCAAGGGGCAGAGACCCAGTACTTC
CATSRSSGQGAETQYF
>-|TRBV5-1|-|TRBJ1-1
TGCGCCAGCAGCTTGCCGGGGAACACTGAAGCTTTCTTT
CASSLPGNTEAFF
>-|TRBV28|TRBD1|TRBJ1-1
TGTGCCAGCAGTTTAGCGCAGGGGGCATTTAAGAACACTGAAGCTTTCTTT
CASSLAQGAFKNTEAFF
>-|TRBV11-3|-|TRBJ2-7
TGTGCCAGCAGCTTAGAGGAGGGTAAAGGATACGAGCAGTACTTC
CASSLEEGKGYEQYF
>-|TRBV20-1|-|TRBJ1-1
TGCAGTGCTAGTACCACCGGGGGGATGAACACTGAAGCTTTCTTT
CSASTTGGMNTEAFF
>-|TRBV7-9|TRBD2|TRBJ2-5
TGTGCCAGCAGCCTCGGACTAGCCAGGACCCAGTACTTC
CASSLGLARTQYF
>-|TRBV15|-|TRBJ1-4
TGTGCCACCAGGTCCCCTGAGGGCGCGGGTAGTAATGAAAAACTGTTTTTT
CATRSPEGAGSNEKLFF
>-|TRBV5-4|TRBD1|TRBJ2-7
TGTGCCAGCAGAAGGGACAGGGGGCTCTGGTACGAGCAGTACTTC
CASRRDRGLWYEQYF
>-|TRBV9|TRBD2|TRBJ2-7
TGTGCCAGCAGCGGATCTAGCGGGGGGCACGAGCAGTACTTC
CASSGSSGGHEQYF
>-|TRBV5-1|TRBD2|TRBJ2-1
TGCGCCAGCAGCCTCCTAGCGGGTAACTACAATGAGCAGTTCTTC
CASSLLAGNYNEQFF
>few|TRBV6-6|TRBD1|TRBJ2-7
TGTGCCAGCAGGGACAGGGGGGCGGGGGAGCAGTACTTC
CASRDRGAGEQYF
>-|TRBV7-2|TRBD2|TRBJ2-3
TGTGCCAGCAGCCCGCACTTGCGGGGGACAGATACGCAGTATTTT
CASSPHLRGTDTQYF
>once|TRBV5-1|-|TRBJ1-3
TGCGCCAGCAGTATAGGGGGCTCTGGAAACACCATATATTTT
CASSIGGSGNTIYF
>-|TRBV19|-|TRBJ1-5
TGTGCCAGTAGTTGGACAGCCTATAGCAATCAGCCCCAGCATTTT
CASSWTAYSNQPQHF
>-|TRBV5-5|TRBD1|TRBJ2-3
TGTGCCAGCAGCCCCGACAGGGCACCTCCAGATACGCAGTATTTT
CASSPDRAPPDTQYF
>-|TRBV28|-|TRBJ2-5
TGTGCCAGCAGTCACGGGACACAAGAGACCCAGTACTTC
CASSHGTQETQYF
>-|TRBV19|TRBD2|TRBJ2-2
TGTGCCAGTAGTATGCAAGGGACTAGCGGGGTAGTAACCGGGGAGCTGTTTTTT
CASSMQGTSGVVTGELFF
>-|TRBV6-2/TRBV6-3|-|TRBJ1-5
TGTGCCAGCAGTTACGCGGGTTATAGCAATCAGCCCCAGCATTTT
CASSYAGYSNQPQHF
>few|TRBV6-2/TRBV6-3|-|TRBJ1-5
TGTGCCAGCAGTCACAGGGTGGGTCAGCCCCAGCATTTT
CASSHRVGQPQHF
>-|TRBV18|-|TRBJ2-5
TGTGCCAGCTCACCACCCGGGGTACAAGAGACCCAGTACTTC
CASSPPGVQETQYF
>-|TRBV3-1/TRBV3-2|-|TRBJ1-3
TGTGCCAGCAGCCATCCCTTCGCCAGGGACAAGGACTCTGGAAACACCATATATTTT
CASSHPFARDKDSGNTIYF